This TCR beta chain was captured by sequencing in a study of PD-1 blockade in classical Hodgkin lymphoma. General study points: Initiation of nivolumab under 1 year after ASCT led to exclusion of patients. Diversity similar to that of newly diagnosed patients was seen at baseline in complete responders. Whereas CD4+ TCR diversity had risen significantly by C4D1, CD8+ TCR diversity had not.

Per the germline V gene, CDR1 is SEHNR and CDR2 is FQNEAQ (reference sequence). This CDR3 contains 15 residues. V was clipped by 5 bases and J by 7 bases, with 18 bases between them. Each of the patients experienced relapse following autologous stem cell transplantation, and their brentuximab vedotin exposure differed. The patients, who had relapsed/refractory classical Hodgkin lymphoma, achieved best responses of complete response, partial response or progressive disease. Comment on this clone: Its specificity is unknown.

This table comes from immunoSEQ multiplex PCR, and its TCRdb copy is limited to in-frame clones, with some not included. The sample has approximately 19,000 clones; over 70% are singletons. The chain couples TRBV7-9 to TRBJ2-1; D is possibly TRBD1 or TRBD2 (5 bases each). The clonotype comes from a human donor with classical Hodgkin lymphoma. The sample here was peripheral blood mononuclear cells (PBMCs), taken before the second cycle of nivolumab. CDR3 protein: CASSPEGRGGNEQFF. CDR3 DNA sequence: TGTGCCAGCAGCCCAGAAGGACGGGGCGGGAATGAGCAGTTCTTC.